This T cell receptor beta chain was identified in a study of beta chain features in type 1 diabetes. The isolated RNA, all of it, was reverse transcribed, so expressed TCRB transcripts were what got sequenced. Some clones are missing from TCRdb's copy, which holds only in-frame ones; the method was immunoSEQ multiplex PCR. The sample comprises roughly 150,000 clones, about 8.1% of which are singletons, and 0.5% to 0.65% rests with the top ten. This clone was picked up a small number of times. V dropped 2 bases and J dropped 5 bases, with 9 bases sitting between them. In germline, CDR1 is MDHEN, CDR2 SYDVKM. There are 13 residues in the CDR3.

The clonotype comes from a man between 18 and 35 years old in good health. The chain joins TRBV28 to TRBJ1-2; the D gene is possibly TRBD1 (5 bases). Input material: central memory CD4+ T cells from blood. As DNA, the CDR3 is TGTGCCAGCAGTTTAGGAGGGGAGTATGGCTACACCTTC. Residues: CASSLGGEYGYTF.